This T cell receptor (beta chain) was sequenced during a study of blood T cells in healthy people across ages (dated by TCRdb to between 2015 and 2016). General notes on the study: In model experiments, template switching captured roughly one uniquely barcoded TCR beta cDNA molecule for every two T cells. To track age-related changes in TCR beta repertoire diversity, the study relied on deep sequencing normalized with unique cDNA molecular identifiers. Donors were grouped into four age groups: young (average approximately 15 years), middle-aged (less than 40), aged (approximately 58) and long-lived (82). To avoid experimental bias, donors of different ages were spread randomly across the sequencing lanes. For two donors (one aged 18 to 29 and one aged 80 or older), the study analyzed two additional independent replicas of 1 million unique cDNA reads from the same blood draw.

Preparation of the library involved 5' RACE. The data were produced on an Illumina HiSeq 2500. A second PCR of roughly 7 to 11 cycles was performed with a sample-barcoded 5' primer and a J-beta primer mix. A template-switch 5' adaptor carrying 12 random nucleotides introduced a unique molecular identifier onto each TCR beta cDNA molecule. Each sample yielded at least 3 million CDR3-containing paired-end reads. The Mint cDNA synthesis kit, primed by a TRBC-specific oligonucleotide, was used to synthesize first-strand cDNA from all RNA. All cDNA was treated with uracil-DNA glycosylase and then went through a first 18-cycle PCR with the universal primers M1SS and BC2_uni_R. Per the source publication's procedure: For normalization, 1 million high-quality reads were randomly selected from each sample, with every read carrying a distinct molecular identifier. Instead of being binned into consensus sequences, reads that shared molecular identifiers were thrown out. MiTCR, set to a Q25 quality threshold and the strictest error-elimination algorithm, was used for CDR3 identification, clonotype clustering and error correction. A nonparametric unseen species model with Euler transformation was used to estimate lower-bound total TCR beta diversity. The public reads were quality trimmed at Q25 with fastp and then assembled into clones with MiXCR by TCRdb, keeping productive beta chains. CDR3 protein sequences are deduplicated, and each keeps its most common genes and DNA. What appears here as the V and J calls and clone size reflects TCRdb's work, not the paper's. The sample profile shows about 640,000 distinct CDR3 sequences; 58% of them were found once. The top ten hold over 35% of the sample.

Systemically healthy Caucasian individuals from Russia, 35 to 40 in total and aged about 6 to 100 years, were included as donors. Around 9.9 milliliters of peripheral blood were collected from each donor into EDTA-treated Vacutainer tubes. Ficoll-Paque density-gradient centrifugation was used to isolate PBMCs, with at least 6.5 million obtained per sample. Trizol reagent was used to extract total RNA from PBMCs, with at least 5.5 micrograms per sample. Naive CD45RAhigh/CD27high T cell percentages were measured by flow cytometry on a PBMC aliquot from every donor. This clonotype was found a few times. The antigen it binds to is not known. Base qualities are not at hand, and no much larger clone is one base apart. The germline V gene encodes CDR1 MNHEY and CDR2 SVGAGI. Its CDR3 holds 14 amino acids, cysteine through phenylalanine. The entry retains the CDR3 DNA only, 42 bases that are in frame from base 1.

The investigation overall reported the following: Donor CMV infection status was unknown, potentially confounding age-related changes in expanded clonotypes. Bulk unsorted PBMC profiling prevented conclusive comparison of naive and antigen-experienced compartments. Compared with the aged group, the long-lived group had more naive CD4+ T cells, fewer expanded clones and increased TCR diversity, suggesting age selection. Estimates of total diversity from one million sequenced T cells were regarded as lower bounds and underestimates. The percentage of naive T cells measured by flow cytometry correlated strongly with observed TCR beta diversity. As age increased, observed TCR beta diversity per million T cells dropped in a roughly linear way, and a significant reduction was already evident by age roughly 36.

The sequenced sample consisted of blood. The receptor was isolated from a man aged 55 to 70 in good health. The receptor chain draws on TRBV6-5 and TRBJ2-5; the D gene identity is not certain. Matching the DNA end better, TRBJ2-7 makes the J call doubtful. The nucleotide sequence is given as TGTGCCAGCAGTTACTCGCTAGACCCCTACGAGCAGTACTTC. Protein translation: CASSYSLDPYEQYF.